The rows below give T cell receptor beta chains drawn from one sample of a study of CD8+ T cells in alopecia areata. Method: immunoSEQ multiplex PCR; TCRdb's copy keeps in-frame clones and lacks some. The sample has roughly 150,000 clones, approximately 60% seen once. Sequencing input: CD8+ T cells sorted from blood. Every receptor here comes from a human donor in good health. CDR3s include the opening cysteine and the closing phenylalanine or tryptophan. The order of the fields is D gene, clone size, J gene, V gene, CDR3 DNA, CDR3 protein. The D gene is left open where the match is weak. Clone size is stated in some rows and not others, as once, few, many or a class when expanded.

d_gene: TRBD2
abundance: NA
j_gene: TRBJ2-3
v_gene: TRBV30
CDR3nt: TGTGCCTGGGGGGCGGGAGGGCCCGTAGATACGCAGTATTTT
CDR3aa: CAWGAGGPVDTQYF

d_gene: NA
abundance: hyperexpanded
j_gene: TRBJ1-1
v_gene: TRBV7-6
CDR3nt: TGTGCCAGCAGCCAAAGCCCTAAAGCGGAAGCTTTCTTT
CDR3aa: CASSQSPKAEAFF

d_gene: TRBD1
abundance: NA
j_gene: TRBJ2-5
v_gene: TRBV9
CDR3nt: TGTGCCAGCAGCCCGCGGACAGGGGGAGAGACCCAGTACTTC
CDR3aa: CASSPRTGGETQYF

d_gene: NA
abundance: NA
j_gene: TRBJ1-5
v_gene: TRBV6-1
CDR3nt: TGTGCCAGCAGAGTACGTGAAAATCAGCCCCAGCATTTT
CDR3aa: CASRVRENQPQHF

d_gene: TRBD2
abundance: NA
j_gene: TRBJ2-1
v_gene: TRBV19
CDR3nt: TGTGCCAGCCAAGGGCGGGAGCTCCCGATAAGGCAGTTCTTC
CDR3aa: CASQGRELPIRQFF

d_gene: NA
abundance: few
j_gene: TRBJ2-3
v_gene: TRBV10-3
CDR3nt: TGTGCCATCAGTGAACCCGGACTAAAGGACACAGATACGCAGTATTTT
CDR3aa: CAISEPGLKDTDTQYF

d_gene: TRBD1
abundance: few
j_gene: TRBJ2-1
v_gene: TRBV7-9
CDR3nt: TGTGCCAGCAGCATCCCGGGGACAGGCAATGAGCAGTTCTTC
CDR3aa: CASSIPGTGNEQFF

d_gene: NA
abundance: NA
j_gene: TRBJ1-4
v_gene: TRBV29-1
CDR3nt: TGCAGCGCCGAGGGGGATGAGGAAACTAATGAAAAACTGTTTTTT
CDR3aa: CSAEGDEETNEKLFF

d_gene: NA
abundance: NA
j_gene: TRBJ2-7
v_gene: TRBV7-9
CDR3nt: TGTGCCACGATAGCGGTAGGGGCCTACGAGCAGTACTTC
CDR3aa: CATIAVGAYEQYF

d_gene: TRBD2
abundance: NA
j_gene: TRBJ2-7
v_gene: TRBV4-1
CDR3nt: TGCGCCAGCAGCCAAGAACACCTAGCGGGACTTAACGAGCAGTACTTC
CDR3aa: CASSQEHLAGLNEQYF

d_gene: NA
abundance: few
j_gene: TRBJ2-3
v_gene: TRBV7-3
CDR3nt: TGTGCCAGCAGCCCCCTGACGGACCATAACCCGATAAGCACAGATACGCAGTATTTT
CDR3aa: CASSPLTDHNPISTDTQYF

d_gene: TRBD1
abundance: NA
j_gene: TRBJ2-1
v_gene: TRBV29-1
CDR3nt: TGCAGCGCCCCGGGACAGGGGAACAATGAGCAGTTCTTC
CDR3aa: CSAPGQGNNEQFF

d_gene: TRBD2
abundance: NA
j_gene: TRBJ2-1
v_gene: TRBV30
CDR3nt: TGTGCCTGGAACGTAGCGGGAGACTTATTGAGCTCCTACAATGAGCAGTTCTTC
CDR3aa: CAWNVAGDLLSSYNEQFF

d_gene: TRBD2
abundance: NA
j_gene: TRBJ2-1
v_gene: TRBV5-6
CDR3nt: TGTGCCAGCAGCCCCGGGACTAGCGTTTACAATGAGCAGTTCTTC
CDR3aa: CASSPGTSVYNEQFF

d_gene: NA
abundance: NA
j_gene: TRBJ2-7
v_gene: TRBV29-1
CDR3nt: TGCAGCGTTGGCGGAAACGCCTACGAGCAGTACTTC
CDR3aa: CSVGGNAYEQYF

d_gene: TRBD1
abundance: NA
j_gene: TRBJ1-1
v_gene: TRBV6-5
CDR3nt: TGTGCCAGCAATGGGACAGTGAACACTGAAGCTTTCTTT
CDR3aa: CASNGTVNTEAFF

d_gene: NA
abundance: NA
j_gene: TRBJ2-1
v_gene: TRBV6-5
CDR3nt: TGTGCCAGCAGTCCCGGGGGGCTTGAGCAGTTCTTC
CDR3aa: CASSPGGLEQFF

d_gene: NA
abundance: many
j_gene: TRBJ2-1
v_gene: TRBV6-6
CDR3nt: TGTGCCAGCCGATCTGGAGGGGGCCTCTACAATGAGCAGTTCTTC
CDR3aa: CASRSGGGLYNEQFF

d_gene: NA
abundance: NA
j_gene: TRBJ2-1
v_gene: TRBV7-6
CDR3nt: TGTGCCAGCAGCTTAGCGGGCCTCGGAAATGAGCAGTTCTTC
CDR3aa: CASSLAGLGNEQFF

d_gene: NA
abundance: NA
j_gene: TRBJ1-2
v_gene: TRBV25-1
CDR3nt: TGTGCCAGCGGAGACGGTGACACCTTC
CDR3aa: CASGDGDTF

d_gene: NA
abundance: NA
j_gene: TRBJ2-5
v_gene: TRBV18
CDR3nt: TGTGCCAGCTCAGACATCGGGGAGACCCAGTACTTC
CDR3aa: CASSDIGETQYF

d_gene: NA
abundance: NA
j_gene: TRBJ2-7
v_gene: TRBV7-9
CDR3nt: TGTGCCAGCAGCTTAGGTCTGACACCTTACGAGCAGTACTTC
CDR3aa: CASSLGLTPYEQYF

d_gene: NA
abundance: NA
j_gene: TRBJ1-1
v_gene: TRBV9
CDR3nt: TGTGCCAGCAGCCAAGATAGGCAAGAGGCGAGCACTGAAGCTTTCTTT
CDR3aa: CASSQDRQEASTEAFF

d_gene: NA
abundance: NA
j_gene: TRBJ2-1
v_gene: TRBV7-9
CDR3nt: TGTGCCAGCAGCGAGGGACTGGACGTCTTC
CDR3aa: CASSEGLDVF

d_gene: TRBD1
abundance: few
j_gene: TRBJ1-2
v_gene: TRBV6-5
CDR3nt: TGTGCCACCGGACAGGCAAACTATGGCTACACCTTC
CDR3aa: CATGQANYGYTF

d_gene: NA
abundance: NA
j_gene: TRBJ2-2
v_gene: TRBV30
CDR3nt: TGTGCACTCACAAAAACCGGCACCGGGGAGCTGTTTTTT
CDR3aa: CALTKTGTGELFF

d_gene: TRBD1
abundance: NA
j_gene: TRBJ2-5
v_gene: TRBV5-6
CDR3nt: TGTGCCAGCAGCCGAGGGACAGATCAAGAGACCCAGTACTTC
CDR3aa: CASSRGTDQETQYF

d_gene: NA
abundance: once
j_gene: TRBJ1-5
v_gene: TRBV7-8
CDR3nt: TGTGCCAGCAGCTCCAATCAGCGGTGGAGCAATCAGCCCCAGCATTTT
CDR3aa: CASSSNQRWSNQPQHF

d_gene: NA
abundance: NA
j_gene: TRBJ1-2
v_gene: TRBV9
CDR3nt: TGTGCCAGCAGCGTAGGGGTTGATGGCTACACCTTC
CDR3aa: CASSVGVDGYTF

d_gene: TRBD1
abundance: NA
j_gene: TRBJ2-7
v_gene: TRBV30
CDR3nt: TGTGCCTGGAGTGTACCTGGGGGACAGCTCTACGAGCAGTACTTC
CDR3aa: CAWSVPGGQLYEQYF

d_gene: NA
abundance: NA
j_gene: TRBJ2-7
v_gene: TRBV27
CDR3nt: TGTGCCAGCAGTCCCTACTCTAGTACTACTTCCTACGAGCAGTACTTC
CDR3aa: CASSPYSSTTSYEQYF

d_gene: NA
abundance: NA
j_gene: TRBJ2-2
v_gene: TRBV6-6
CDR3nt: TGTGCCAGCAGCCAAGTAAGGAACAGGATGACCGGGGAGCTGTTTTTT
CDR3aa: CASSQVRNRMTGELFF

d_gene: NA
abundance: NA
j_gene: TRBJ1-1
v_gene: TRBV29-1
CDR3nt: TGCAGCGTTGGATATAATCGAGCTTTCTTT
CDR3aa: CSVGYNRAFF

d_gene: NA
abundance: NA
j_gene: TRBJ2-1
v_gene: TRBV29-1
CDR3nt: TGCAGCGTTAACTTAGCGACCTACAATGAGCAGTTCTTC
CDR3aa: CSVNLATYNEQFF

d_gene: NA
abundance: NA
j_gene: TRBJ1-2
v_gene: TRBV29-1
CDR3nt: TGCAGCGTTGGATTTCGGGATGGCTACACCTTC
CDR3aa: CSVGFRDGYTF

d_gene: NA
abundance: NA
j_gene: TRBJ1-5
v_gene: TRBV19
CDR3nt: TGTGCCAGTAGGAGCGGGTCGACCGATGACCAGCATTTT
CDR3aa: CASRSGSTDDQHF

d_gene: NA
abundance: few
j_gene: TRBJ2-1
v_gene: TRBV29-1
CDR3nt: TGCAGCGTTCTCGGGGGGACAGAGCAGTTCTTC
CDR3aa: CSVLGGTEQFF

d_gene: NA
abundance: few
j_gene: TRBJ1-5
v_gene: TRBV2
CDR3nt: TGTGCCAGCAGTGAAGCCAATCAGCCCCAGCATTTT
CDR3aa: CASSEANQPQHF

d_gene: NA
abundance: once
j_gene: TRBJ2-2
v_gene: TRBV4-1
CDR3nt: TGCGCCAGCAGCCAAGTTAGTGGGACCGGGGAGCTGTTTTTT
CDR3aa: CASSQVSGTGELFF

d_gene: TRBD1
abundance: NA
j_gene: TRBJ1-5
v_gene: TRBV27
CDR3nt: TGTGCCAGCAGTAAGACAGGGAGCAGCAATCAGCCCCAGCATTTT
CDR3aa: CASSKTGSSNQPQHF

d_gene: NA
abundance: NA
j_gene: TRBJ2-7
v_gene: TRBV6-6
CDR3nt: TGTGCCAGCGGCGACGGCTACGAGCAGTACTTC
CDR3aa: CASGDGYEQYF

d_gene: NA
abundance: NA
j_gene: TRBJ1-5
v_gene: TRBV25-1
CDR3nt: TGTGCCAACCTCGCCGCGGGGGGAGGCAATCAGCCCCAGCATTTT
CDR3aa: CANLAAGGGNQPQHF

d_gene: NA
abundance: NA
j_gene: TRBJ2-1
v_gene: TRBV30
CDR3nt: TGTGCCTGCGAGTGGGATGAGCAGTTCTTC
CDR3aa: CACEWDEQFF

d_gene: NA
abundance: NA
j_gene: TRBJ1-2
v_gene: TRBV7-9
CDR3nt: TGTGCCAGCAGTCCAACCAGCCGGGACAACTATGGCTACACCTTC
CDR3aa: CASSPTSRDNYGYTF

d_gene: NA
abundance: few
j_gene: TRBJ2-5
v_gene: TRBV12-5
CDR3nt: TGTGCTAGTGCCGAACCGGGGGCCGGTGAGACCCAGTACTTC
CDR3aa: CASAEPGAGETQYF

d_gene: TRBD1
abundance: NA
j_gene: TRBJ1-2
v_gene: TRBV9
CDR3nt: TGTGCCAGCAGCGAGGGGGACAGAAATACTCCTGGCTACACCTTC
CDR3aa: CASSEGDRNTPGYTF

d_gene: NA
abundance: NA
j_gene: TRBJ2-7
v_gene: TRBV14
CDR3nt: TGTGCCAGCAGCCAGACCGGGCCCTACCACGAGCAGTACTTC
CDR3aa: CASSQTGPYHEQYF

d_gene: NA
abundance: NA
j_gene: TRBJ2-3
v_gene: TRBV5-6
CDR3nt: TGTGCCAGCAGCGAGTTAAGCAACACAGATACGCAGTATTTT
CDR3aa: CASSELSNTDTQYF

d_gene: TRBD2
abundance: few
j_gene: TRBJ2-2
v_gene: TRBV7-6
CDR3nt: TGTGCCAGCAGCTTTACTGCGGGAGAGGACACCGGGGAGCTGTTTTTT
CDR3aa: CASSFTAGEDTGELFF

d_gene: NA
abundance: NA
j_gene: TRBJ2-2
v_gene: TRBV4-1
CDR3nt: TGCGCCAGCAGCCAACTAGTATCTCCCGGGGAGCTGTTTTTT
CDR3aa: CASSQLVSPGELFF